This T cell receptor beta chain was documented in a study of blood T cell repertoires in COVID-19. Looking at the study overall: Donors in the United States, Italy and Spain gave samples during acute or convalescent COVID-19. PBMCs, B-cell-depleted T cells, or T cells provided the cDNA or gDNA that made up the material.

At least ten counts were recorded for this clone. In the original processing: Amplification of reference gene primers provided the estimated nucleated cell counts. Using immunoSEQ multiplex PCR, the repertoire was profiled, and TCRdb retains in-frame clones only, with some absent. V, J and clone size are taken as reported in that table, and D and trimming were inferred from the DNA itself. The sample has under 200,000 clones, approximately 85% seen once. Material for sequencing was peripheral blood. The TCR comes from a man in his sixties who had recovered from COVID-19.

The CDR3 DNA follows: TGTGCCAGTACGGGGACAGAAAAGGGAAACACCATATATTTT. Amino acids: CASTGTEKGNTIYF. This chain uses TRBV19 with TRBJ1-3, with TRBD1 matching 7 bases. V trimming: 7 bases; J trimming: 4 bases; junction bases outside the gene matches: 7. The CDR3 has 14 amino acids. The germline CDR1 and CDR2 sequences are LNHDA and SQIVND (reference sequence).